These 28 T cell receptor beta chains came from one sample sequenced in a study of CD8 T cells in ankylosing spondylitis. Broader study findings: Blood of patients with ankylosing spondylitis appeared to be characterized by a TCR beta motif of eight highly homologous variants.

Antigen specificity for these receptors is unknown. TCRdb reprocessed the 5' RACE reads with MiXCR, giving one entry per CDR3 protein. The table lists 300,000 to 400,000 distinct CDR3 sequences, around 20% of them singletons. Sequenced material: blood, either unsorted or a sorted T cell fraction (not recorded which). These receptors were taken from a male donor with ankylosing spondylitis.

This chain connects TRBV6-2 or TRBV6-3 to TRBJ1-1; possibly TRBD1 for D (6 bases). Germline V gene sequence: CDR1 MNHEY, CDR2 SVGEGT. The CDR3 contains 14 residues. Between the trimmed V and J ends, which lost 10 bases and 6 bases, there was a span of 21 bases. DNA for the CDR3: TGTGCCACTGCAGGGGCCATACCCCCTCCTGAAGCTTTCTTT. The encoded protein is CATAGAIPPPEAFF.

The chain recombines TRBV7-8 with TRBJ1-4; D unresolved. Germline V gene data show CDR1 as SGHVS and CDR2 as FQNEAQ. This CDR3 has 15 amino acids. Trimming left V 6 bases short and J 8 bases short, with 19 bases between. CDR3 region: CASRNDKGYTEKLFF. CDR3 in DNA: TGTGCCAGCAGAAACGACAAGGGCTATACAGAAAAACTGTTTTTT.

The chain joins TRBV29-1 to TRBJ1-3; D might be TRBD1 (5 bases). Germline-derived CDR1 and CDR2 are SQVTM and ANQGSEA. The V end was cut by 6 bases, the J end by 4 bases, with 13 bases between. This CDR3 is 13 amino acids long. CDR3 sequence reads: CSVLGTAGNTIYF. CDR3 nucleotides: TGCAGCGTCCTAGGGACCGCAGGAAACACCATATATTTT.

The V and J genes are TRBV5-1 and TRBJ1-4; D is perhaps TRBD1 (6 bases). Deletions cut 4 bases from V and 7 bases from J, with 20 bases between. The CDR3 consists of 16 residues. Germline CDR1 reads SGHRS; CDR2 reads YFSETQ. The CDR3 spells CASSKDAGVWSEKLFF. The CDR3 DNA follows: TGCGCCAGCAGCAAAGACGCAGGGGTATGGAGTGAAAAACTGTTTTTT.

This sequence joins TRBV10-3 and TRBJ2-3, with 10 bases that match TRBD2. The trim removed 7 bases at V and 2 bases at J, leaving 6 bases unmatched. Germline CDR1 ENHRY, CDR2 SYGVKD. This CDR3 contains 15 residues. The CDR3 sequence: CAIKGSGRATDTQYF. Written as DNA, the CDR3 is TGTGCCATCAAGGGGAGCGGGAGGGCCACAGATACGCAGTATTTT.

The CDR3 is CASNPSGVNTGELFF. The CDR3 DNA follows: TGTGCCAGCAATCCTAGCGGAGTGAACACCGGGGAGCTGTTTTTT. The V and J genes are TRBV12-3 or TRBV12-4 and TRBJ2-2, with TRBD2 identical over 7 bases. Germline trimming cut 7 bases from V and 1 base from J; bases unmatched to any gene: 6. The CDR3 length is 15 residues.

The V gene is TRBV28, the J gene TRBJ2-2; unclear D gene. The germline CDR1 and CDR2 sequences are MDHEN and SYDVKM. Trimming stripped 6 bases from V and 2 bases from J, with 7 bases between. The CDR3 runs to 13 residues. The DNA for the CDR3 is TGTGCCAGCAGGGGCCAAAACACCGGGGAGCTGTTTTTT. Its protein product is CASRGQNTGELFF. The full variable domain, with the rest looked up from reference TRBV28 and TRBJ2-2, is DVKVTQSSRYLVKRTGEKVFLECVQDMDHENMFWYRQDPGLGLRLIYFSYDVKMKEKGDIPEGYSVSREKKERFSLILESASTNQTSMYLCASRGQNTGELFFGEGSRLTVL.

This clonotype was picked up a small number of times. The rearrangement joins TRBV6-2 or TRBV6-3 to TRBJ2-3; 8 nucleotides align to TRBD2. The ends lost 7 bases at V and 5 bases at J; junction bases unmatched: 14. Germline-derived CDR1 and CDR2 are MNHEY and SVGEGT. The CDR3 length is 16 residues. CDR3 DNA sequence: TGTGCCAGCACCGACGGGGGACTAGAATCGGGAGATACGCAGTATTTT. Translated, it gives CASTDGGLESGDTQYF.

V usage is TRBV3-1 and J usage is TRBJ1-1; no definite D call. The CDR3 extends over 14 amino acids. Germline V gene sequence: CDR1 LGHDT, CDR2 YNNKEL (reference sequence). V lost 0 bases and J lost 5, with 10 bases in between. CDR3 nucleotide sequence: TGTGCCAGCAGCCAAGAGGGGAGGAGGACTGAAGCTTTCTTT. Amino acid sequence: CASSQEGRRTEAFF.

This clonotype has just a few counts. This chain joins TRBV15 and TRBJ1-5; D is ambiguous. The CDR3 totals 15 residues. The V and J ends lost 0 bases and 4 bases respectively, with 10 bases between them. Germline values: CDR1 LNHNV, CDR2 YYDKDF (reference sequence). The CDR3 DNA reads TGTGCCACCAGCAGAGATTGGGGTGTGAATCAGCCCCAGCATTTT. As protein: CATSRDWGVNQPQHF.

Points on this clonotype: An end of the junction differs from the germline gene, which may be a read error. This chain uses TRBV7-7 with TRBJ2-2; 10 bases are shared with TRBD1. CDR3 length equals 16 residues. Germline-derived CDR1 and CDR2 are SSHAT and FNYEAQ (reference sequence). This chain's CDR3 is CASSLDPDRGAGELFF. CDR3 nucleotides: TGTGCTAGCAGCTTAGATCCGGACAGGGGGGCCGGGGAGCTGTTTTTT.

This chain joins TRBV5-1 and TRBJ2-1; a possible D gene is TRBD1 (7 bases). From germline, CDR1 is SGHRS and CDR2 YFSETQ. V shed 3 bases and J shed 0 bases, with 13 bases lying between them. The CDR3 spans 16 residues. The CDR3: CASSWRRDSSYNEQFF. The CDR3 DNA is TGCGCCAGCAGCTGGAGGAGGGACAGCTCCTACAATGAGCAGTTCTTC.

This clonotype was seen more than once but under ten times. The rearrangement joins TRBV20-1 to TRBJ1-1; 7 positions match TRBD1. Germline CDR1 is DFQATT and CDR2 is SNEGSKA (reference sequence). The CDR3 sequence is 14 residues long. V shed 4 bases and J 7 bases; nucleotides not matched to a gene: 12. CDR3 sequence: CSANRQGSVIEAFF. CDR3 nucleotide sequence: TGCAGTGCTAACCGACAGGGTAGCGTCATTGAAGCTTTCTTT.

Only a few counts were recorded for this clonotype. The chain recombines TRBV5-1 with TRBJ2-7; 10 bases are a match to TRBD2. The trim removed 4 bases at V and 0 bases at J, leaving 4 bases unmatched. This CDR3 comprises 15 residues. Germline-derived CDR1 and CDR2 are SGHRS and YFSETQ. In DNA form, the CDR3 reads TGCGCCAGCAGCGACGGGACTAGCGTCTCCTACGAGCAGTACTTC. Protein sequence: CASSDGTSVSYEQYF.

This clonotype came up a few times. CDR3 sequence reads: CASRRDIWEKLFF. The CDR3 nucleotides read TGTGCCAGCAGACGGGACATATGGGAAAAACTGTTTTTT. V is TRBV6-1 and J is TRBJ1-4; tentative D call: TRBD1 (6 bases). Germline V gene sequence: CDR1 MNHNS, CDR2 SASEGT. The CDR3 is 13 residues long. V gave up 6 bases and J gave up 8 bases, with 13 bases separating them.

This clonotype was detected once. This chain's CDR3 is CASSRTGLAEAFF. The CDR3 DNA follows: TGTGCCAGCAGCCGGACAGGGCTGGCTGAAGCTTTCTTT. The chain has TRBV12-3 or TRBV12-4 and TRBJ1-1; 8 bases agree with TRBD1. V shed 6 bases, J shed 6 bases, and the junction held 6 bases outside the gene matches. The CDR3 sequence is 13 residues long.

As DNA, the CDR3 is TGCAGTCCCCGGGGGATGAACACTGAAGCTTTCTTT. Residues: CSPRGMNTEAFF. This chain connects TRBV20-1 to TRBJ1-1; possible D gene TRBD1, 5 bases. Germline-derived CDR1 and CDR2 are DFQATT and SNEGSKA (reference sequence). The CDR3 spans 12 residues. With 8 bases removed from V and 0 bases from J, the gap between germline ends came to 10 bases.

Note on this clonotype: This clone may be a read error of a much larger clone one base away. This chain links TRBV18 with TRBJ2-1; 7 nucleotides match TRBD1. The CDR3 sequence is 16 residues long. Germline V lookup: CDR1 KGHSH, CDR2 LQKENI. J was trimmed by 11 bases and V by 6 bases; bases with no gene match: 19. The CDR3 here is CASSLLRQGTTVKQFF. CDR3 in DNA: TGTGCCAGCTCCCTCCTGAGACAGGGAACTACAGTTAAGCAGTTCTTC.

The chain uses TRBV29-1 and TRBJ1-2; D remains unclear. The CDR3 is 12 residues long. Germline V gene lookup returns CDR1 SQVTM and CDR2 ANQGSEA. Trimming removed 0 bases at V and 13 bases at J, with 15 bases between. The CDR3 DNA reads TGCAGCGTTGAAGATTACGCAAATGCTGGCACCTTC. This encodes CSVEDYANAGTF.

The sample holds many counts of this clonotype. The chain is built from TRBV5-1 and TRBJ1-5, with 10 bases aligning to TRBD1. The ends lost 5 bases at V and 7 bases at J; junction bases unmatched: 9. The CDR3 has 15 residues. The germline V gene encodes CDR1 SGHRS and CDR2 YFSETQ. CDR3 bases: TGCGCCAGCAGGGCCGGGACAGGGGACGGACAGCCCCAGCATTTT. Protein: CASRAGTGDGQPQHF.

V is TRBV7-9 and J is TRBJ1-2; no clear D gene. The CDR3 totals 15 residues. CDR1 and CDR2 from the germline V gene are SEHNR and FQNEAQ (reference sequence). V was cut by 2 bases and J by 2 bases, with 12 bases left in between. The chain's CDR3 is CASSLTSQTNYGYTF. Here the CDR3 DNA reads TGTGCCAGCAGCTTAACATCTCAGACGAACTATGGCTACACCTTC.

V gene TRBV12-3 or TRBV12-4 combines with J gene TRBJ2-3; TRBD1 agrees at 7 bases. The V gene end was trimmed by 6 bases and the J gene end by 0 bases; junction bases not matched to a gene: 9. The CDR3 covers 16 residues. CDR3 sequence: CASRKYRDSSTDTQYF. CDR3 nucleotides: TGTGCCAGCAGGAAGTACCGGGACAGTAGCACAGATACGCAGTATTTT.

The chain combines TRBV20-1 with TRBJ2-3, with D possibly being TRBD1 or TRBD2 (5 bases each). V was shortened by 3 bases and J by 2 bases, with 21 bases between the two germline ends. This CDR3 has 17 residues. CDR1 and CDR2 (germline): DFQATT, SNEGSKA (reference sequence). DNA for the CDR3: TGCAGTGCTAGTTCCCGGGACGTTGCCGCACACACAGATACGCAGTATTTT. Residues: CSASSRDVAAHTDTQYF.

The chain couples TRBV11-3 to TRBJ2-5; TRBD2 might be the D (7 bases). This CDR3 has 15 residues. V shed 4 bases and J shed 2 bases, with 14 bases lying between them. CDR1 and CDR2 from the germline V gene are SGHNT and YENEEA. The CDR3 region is CASSSGEGKQETQYF. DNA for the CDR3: TGTGCCAGCAGCTCAGGGGAGGGGAAGCAAGAGACCCAGTACTTC. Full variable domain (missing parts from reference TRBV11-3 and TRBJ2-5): EAGVVQSPRYKIIEKKQPVAFWCNPISGHNTLYWYLQNLGQGPELLIRYENEEAVDDSQLPKDRFSAERLKGVDSTLKIQPAELGDSAVYLCASSSGEGKQETQYFGPGTRLLVL.

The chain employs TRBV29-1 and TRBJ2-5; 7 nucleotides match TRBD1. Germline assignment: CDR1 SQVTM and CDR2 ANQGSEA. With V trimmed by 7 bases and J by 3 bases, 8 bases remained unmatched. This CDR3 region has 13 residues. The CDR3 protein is CSGHRDSKETQYF. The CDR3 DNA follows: TGCAGCGGCCACCGGGACAGCAAAGAGACCCAGTACTTC.

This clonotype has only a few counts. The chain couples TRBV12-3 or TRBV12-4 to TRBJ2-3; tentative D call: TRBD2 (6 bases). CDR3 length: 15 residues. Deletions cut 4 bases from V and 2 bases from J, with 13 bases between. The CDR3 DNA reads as TGTGCCAGCAGTTGGTGGGAGGAAATCACAGATACGCAGTATTTT. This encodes CASSWWEEITDTQYF.

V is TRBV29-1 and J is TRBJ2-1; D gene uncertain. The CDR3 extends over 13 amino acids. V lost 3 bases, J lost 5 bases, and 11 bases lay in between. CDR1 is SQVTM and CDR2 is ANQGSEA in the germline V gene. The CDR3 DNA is TGCAGCGTTGAGCATACGTGGGACAATGAGCAGTTCTTC. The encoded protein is CSVEHTWDNEQFF.

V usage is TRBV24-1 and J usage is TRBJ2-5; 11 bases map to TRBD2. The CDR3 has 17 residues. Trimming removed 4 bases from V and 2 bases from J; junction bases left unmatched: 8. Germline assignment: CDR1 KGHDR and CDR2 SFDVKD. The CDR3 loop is CATSDIWGTSGQETQYF. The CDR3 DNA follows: TGTGCCACCAGTGACATTTGGGGGACTAGCGGACAAGAGACCCAGTACTTC.